This record looks at one TCR beta chain sequence and its context. Primers for the PCR totalled 60 Vbeta and 13 Jbeta. Profiled with immunoSEQ multiplex PCR; TCRdb holds only in-frame clones, not every one. The sample records about 90,000 clones, around 68% being singletons. The data were obtained in a study of cytomegalovirus exposure and HLA in healthy donors. CDR3 length equals 12 residues. V was trimmed by 0 bases and J by 14 bases, leaving 9 bases between them. Germline CDR1 reads SGHDT; CDR2 reads YYEEEE. This clonotype originated in a man aged 30 to 39 in good health and CMV-seropositive. The specimen sequenced was PBMCs. The chain combines TRBV5-6 with TRBJ1-6; D perhaps matches TRBD1 (5 bases). CDR3 DNA sequence: TGTGCCAGCAGCTTGGGGGGCCCCACCCTCCACTTT. The encoded protein is CASSLGGPTLHF.